Each of the 30 T cell receptor beta chains below was sequenced from the same sample in a study of graft-versus-host responses after intestinal transplantation. For these TCRs, the target antigens are not known. This table comes from immunoSEQ multiplex PCR, and its TCRdb copy is limited to in-frame clones, with some not included. The profile shows more than 100,000 clones, 85% to 95% of them singletons. The sequencing here drew on unstimulated CD4+ T cells sorted from spleen or lymph node cells, taken before intestinal transplant. The receptors stem from a human donor who received an intestinal transplant.

This chain uses TRBV19 with TRBJ2-6; the match to TRBD1 covers 12 bases. The CDR3 runs to 21 residues. The germline V gene has CDR1 LNHDA and CDR2 SQIVND (reference sequence). After removal of 6 bases from V and 0 bases from J, the junction contained 15 bases not matched to a gene. Here the CDR3 reads CASSLRDRGRLSLSGANVLTF. The CDR3, as DNA: TGTGCCAGTAGCCTCCGGGACAGGGGGCGGCTATCGCTCTCTGGGGCCAACGTCCTGACTTTC.

The chain recombines TRBV5-6 with TRBJ2-7, with D hard to call. The CDR3 sequence is 14 residues long. The V gene lost 3 bases and the J gene lost 3 bases, with 13 bases spanning the gap. Per the germline V gene, CDR1 is SGHDT and CDR2 is YYEEEE. The CDR3 DNA is TGTGCCAGCAGCTCCGGACGGTTTAGCTACGAGCAGTACTTC. It is translated as CASSSGRFSYEQYF.

V usage is TRBV5-1 and J usage is TRBJ1-2, with a tentative D call TRBD1 (5 bases). The germline gives CDR1 SGHRS, CDR2 YFSETQ. The V end was cut by 2 bases, the J end by 2 bases, with 10 bases between. This CDR3 comprises 14 residues. This CDR3 reads CASSFSDMNYGYTF. The CDR3 DNA sequence: TGCGCCAGCAGCTTCTCGGACATGAACTATGGCTACACCTTC.

The chain recombines TRBV6-6 with TRBJ2-3; TRBD2 might be the D (6 bases). The CDR3 extends over 14 amino acids. Trimming pared 6 bases from V and 3 bases from J, leaving 13 bases between. The germline CDR1 and CDR2 sequences are MNHNY and SVGAGI (reference sequence). The CDR3 nucleotides are TGTGCCAGCAGAGCGGGCTGGCAAACAGATACGCAGTATTTT. It yields the protein CASRAGWQTDTQYF.

This clone occurred once. The rearrangement joins TRBV6-5 to TRBJ1-1; 8 positions match TRBD1. The V segment lost 7 bases and the J segment 4 bases; nucleotides outside the gene matches: 8. The germline CDR1 and CDR2 sequences are MNHEY and SVGAGI. The CDR3 runs to 14 residues. The CDR3 is CASKDRATGTEAFF. Written as DNA, the CDR3 is TGTGCCAGCAAGGACAGGGCTACGGGCACTGAAGCTTTCTTT.

The V gene is TRBV5-1, the J gene TRBJ2-3; D tentatively reads TRBD1 or TRBD2 (6 bases each). Germline V gene sequence: CDR1 SGHRS, CDR2 YFSETQ. V was shortened by 4 bases and J by 5 bases, with 14 bases between the two germline ends. The CDR3 is 14 amino acids. The chain's CDR3 is CASSPQGSGDTQYF. For the CDR3, the DNA is TGCGCCAGCAGCCCACAGGGTAGCGGAGATACGCAGTATTTT.

For the CDR3, the DNA is TGTGCCAGCAGCTTCCAGGACACTGAAGCTTTCTTT. Protein product: CASSFQDTEAFF. The chain couples TRBV7-9 to TRBJ1-1; D gene ambiguous. Germline values: CDR1 SEHNR, CDR2 FQNEAQ (reference sequence). The CDR3 spans 12 residues. Trimming removed 3 bases from V and 3 bases from J, with 5 bases in between.

This clone was seen once. This chain joins TRBV28 and TRBJ2-2; D unresolved. This CDR3 spans 14 amino acids. Trimming took 3 bases from V and 6 from J, leaving 11 bases between them. Germline assignment: CDR1 MDHEN and CDR2 SYDVKM. CDR3 amino acids: CASSFYLWAGELFF. The DNA for the CDR3 is TGTGCCAGCAGTTTTTATTTATGGGCCGGGGAGCTGTTTTTT.

V is TRBV9 and J is TRBJ2-2, with D perhaps matching TRBD1 or TRBD2 (5 bases each). Trimming stripped 2 bases from V and 6 bases from J, with 11 bases between. CDR1 SGDLS and CDR2 YYNGEE come from the germline V gene. The CDR3 totals 14 residues. The CDR3: CASSVKGRAGELFF. The CDR3 DNA follows: TGTGCCAGCAGCGTCAAGGGGAGAGCCGGGGAGCTGTTTTTT.

The V call is TRBV18, the J call TRBJ2-7; 9 bases agree with TRBD2. Losses at the gene ends were 6 bases for V and 3 bases for J; bases not matched to a gene: 6. This CDR3 contains 14 residues. Germline V gene sequence: CDR1 KGHSH, CDR2 LQKENI. The CDR3 sequence: CASSPTSGIYEQYF. For the CDR3, the DNA is TGTGCCAGCTCCCCGACTAGCGGAATCTACGAGCAGTACTTC.

The rearrangement uses TRBV4-2 and TRBJ2-1; 8 bases are shared with TRBD2. The germline CDR1 and CDR2 sequences are LGHNA and YNFKEQ. The J segment lost 3 bases and the V segment lost 1 base, leaving 5 bases of the junction unmatched. This CDR3 contains 16 residues. CDR3 in amino acids: CASSQGLGRVYNEQFF. The CDR3 DNA reads TGTGCCAGCAGCCAAGGTCTCGGGAGGGTCTACAATGAGCAGTTCTTC.

The chain carries TRBV28 and TRBJ1-5, with a possible D match to TRBD1 (5 bases). Looked up from germline, CDR1 is MDHEN and CDR2 is SYDVKM. V lost 6 bases, J lost 4 bases, and 13 bases lay in between. The CDR3 has 14 amino acids. As DNA, the CDR3 is TGTGCCAGCAGATGGGGCTTTACGAATCAGCCCCAGCATTTT. It is translated as CASRWGFTNQPQHF.

Written as DNA, the CDR3 is TGTGCCAGCAGTGGGGGGGAGGGAGAGACCCAGTACTTC. Protein: CASSGGEGETQYF. The chain is built from TRBV6-1 and TRBJ2-5, with 7 bases identical to TRBD2. The trim removed 4 bases at V and 4 bases at J, leaving 3 bases unmatched. This CDR3 contains 13 residues. The germline V gene encodes CDR1 MNHNS and CDR2 SASEGT.

The CDR3 here is CASSYSSRVGNTIYF. For the CDR3, the DNA is TGTGCCAGCAGTTACTCGAGTAGGGTTGGAAACACCATATATTTT. The chain uses TRBV6-5 and TRBJ1-3; D gene ambiguous. V lost 0 bases and J 3 bases, leaving 9 bases between the germline ends. The CDR3 extends over 15 amino acids. Germline-derived CDR1 and CDR2 are MNHEY and SVGAGI.

The chain links TRBV4-1 to TRBJ2-2; D call uncertain. The CDR3 contains 15 residues. V gave up 0 bases and J gave up 7 bases, with 12 bases separating them. CDR1 and CDR2 (germline): MGHRA, YSYEKL. CDR3 region: CASSQDGRYVGELFF. CDR3 DNA sequence: TGCGCCAGCAGCCAAGATGGCCGGTACGTCGGGGAGCTGTTTTTT.

The chain carries TRBV29-1 and TRBJ2-7; the match to TRBD2 covers 14 bases. J was trimmed by 6 bases and V by 7 bases; bases with no gene match: 5. Germline CDR1 and CDR2: SQVTM and ANQGSEA. The CDR3 runs 13 residues. CDR3 sequence reads: CSALGLAGAEQYF. The CDR3 bases are TGCAGCGCGTTGGGACTAGCGGGAGCCGAGCAGTACTTC.

V is TRBV7-3 and J is TRBJ2-3; D remains unclear. The CDR3 runs 14 residues. V was trimmed by 3 bases and J by 5 bases, leaving 12 bases between them. The V gene's germline CDR1 is SGHTA and CDR2 FQGTGA. CDR3 loop: CASSFPPPEDTQYF. The CDR3, as DNA: TGTGCCAGCAGCTTCCCCCCCCCGGAAGATACGCAGTATTTT.

The chain uses TRBV7-8 and TRBJ2-1, with 7 nucleotides matching TRBD2. The CDR3 totals 16 residues. Trimming removed 2 bases from V and 2 bases from J; junction bases left unmatched: 6. Germline CDR1 SGHVS, CDR2 FQNEAQ. The CDR3 coding sequence is TGTGCCAGCAGCTTATTACGGCTAGCGGCCTACAATGAGCAGTTCTTC. This sequence encodes CASSLLRLAAYNEQFF.

CDR3 sequence (DNA): TGTGCCACCAGCCCCCGGGACAGGGAGGGGGTGGGGCCATACAATGAGCAGTTCTTC. Protein: CATSPRDREGVGPYNEQFF. The chain uses TRBV15 and TRBJ2-1, with TRBD1 matching over 9 bases. This CDR3 contains 19 residues. The trim removed 5 bases at V and 4 bases at J, leaving 18 bases unmatched. Germline CDR1 reads LNHNV; CDR2 reads YYDKDF (reference sequence).

The genes are TRBV5-4 and TRBJ2-3, with D tentatively TRBD2 (5 bases). Germline CDR1 reads SGHNT; CDR2 reads YYREEE (reference sequence). V lost 0 bases to trimming and J lost 4 bases, with 12 bases between them. CDR3 length: 15 amino acids. The CDR3 nucleotides are TGTGCCAGCAGCTTGGATCCCACCGGGGCAGATACGCAGTATTTT. Its protein is CASSLDPTGADTQYF.

This CDR3 reads CAWTNRGVGETQYF. The CDR3 DNA reads TGTGCCTGGACTAATCGCGGAGTGGGAGAGACCCAGTACTTC. The V call is TRBV30, the J call TRBJ2-5; D not certain. This CDR3 spans 14 amino acids. Trimming took off 4 bases at V and 4 bases at J, with 16 bases between the two ends. In germline, CDR1 is GTSNPN, CDR2 SVGIG (reference sequence).

The rearrangement links TRBV7-3 to TRBJ2-3; D gene uncertain. The CDR3 extends over 14 amino acids. Per the germline V gene, CDR1 is SGHTA and CDR2 is FQGTGA. V was clipped by 1 base and J by 0 bases, with 5 bases between them. The CDR3 loop is CASSLISSTDTQYF. Here the CDR3 DNA reads TGTGCCAGCAGCTTAATTAGTAGCACAGATACGCAGTATTTT.

The count of this clone is one. Sequence at one end of the junction differs from germline and may be a read error. This chain connects TRBV13 to TRBJ2-1; D remains ambiguous. The CDR3 runs 16 residues. Germline V gene lookup returns CDR1 PRHDT and CDR2 FYEKMQ (reference sequence). For the CDR3, the DNA is TGTGCCAGCAGCCTAGGCACCGGGCCTCCCGGCCATGAGCAGTTCTTC. As protein: CASSLGTGPPGHEQFF.

This rearrangement joins TRBV20-1 to TRBJ2-5, with a tentative D call TRBD2 (6 bases). The CDR3 length is 10 residues. Trimming removed 8 bases from V and 5 bases from J, with 9 bases in between. From germline, CDR1 is DFQATT and CDR2 SNEGSKA (reference sequence). Here the CDR3 reads CSCRGETQYF. CDR3 sequence (DNA): TGCAGTTGCCGGGGGGAGACCCAGTACTTC.

V gene TRBV7-6 combines with J gene TRBJ2-3; D ambiguous. The germline gives CDR1 SGHVS, CDR2 FNYEAQ. The germline V and J ends were trimmed by 5 bases and 6 bases, with 9 bases remaining between them. The length of the CDR3 is 12 residues. CDR3 sequence: CASSPPVDTQYF. The CDR3, as DNA: TGTGCCAGCAGCCCCCCTGTGGATACGCAGTATTTT.

The V and J genes are TRBV5-1 and TRBJ2-1, with D perhaps matching TRBD2 (6 bases). CDR1 SGHRS and CDR2 YFSETQ come from the germline V gene. V lost 4 bases and J 7 bases, leaving 12 bases between the germline ends. The CDR3 covers 13 residues. CDR3 DNA sequence: TGCGCCAGCAGCCCACTGCGGGGAAATGAGCAGTTCTTC. Its protein is CASSPLRGNEQFF. Full variable domain (missing parts from reference TRBV5-1 and TRBJ2-1): KAGVTQTPRYLIKTRGQQVTLSCSPISGHRSVSWYQQTPGQGLQFLFEYFSETQRNKGNFPGRFSGRQFSNSRSEMNVSTLELGDSALYLCASSPLRGNEQFFGPGTRLTVL.

This chain joins TRBV5-1 and TRBJ2-2; D is tentatively TRBD1 or TRBD2 (5 bases each). Per germline, CDR1 SGHRS and CDR2 YFSETQ. CDR3 length equals 17 residues. Trimming took 5 bases from V and 0 from J, leaving 17 bases between them. The CDR3 DNA is TGCGCCAGCAGTAGGGGACCTAGGGGCCCGAACACCGGGGAGCTGTTTTTT. This codes for CASSRGPRGPNTGELFF.

The chain recombines TRBV5-1 with TRBJ1-1; 7 bases line up with TRBD1. There are 14 residues in the CDR3. Trimming at V came to 2 bases and at J to 3 bases, leaving 4 bases not matched to a gene. Germline V gives CDR1 SGHRS, CDR2 YFSETQ. For the CDR3, the DNA is TGCGCCAGCAGCTTAGGAGGGGGCTACACTGAAGCTTTCTTT. Encoded protein: CASSLGGGYTEAFF.

This clone was observed a single time. The chain employs TRBV30 and TRBJ2-7, with 8 nucleotides matching TRBD1. CDR1 and CDR2 (germline): GTSNPN, SVGIG (reference sequence). The V gene end was trimmed by 7 bases and the J gene end by 9 bases; junction bases not matched to a gene: 11. The CDR3 is 12 amino acids. CDR3: CASQPGTGMQYF. DNA of the CDR3: TGTGCCTCCCAACCCGGGACAGGCATGCAGTACTTC.

The gene calls are TRBV12-5 and TRBJ2-1; 7 bases align to TRBD1. Trimming at V came to 6 bases and at J to 6 bases, leaving 5 bases not matched to a gene. CDR3 size: 13 residues. Germline V gene sequence: CDR1 LGHNT, CDR2 FRNRAP. This chain's CDR3 is CASGLSGGNEQFF. Written as DNA, the CDR3 is TGTGCTAGTGGCCTGTCAGGGGGCAATGAGCAGTTCTTC.